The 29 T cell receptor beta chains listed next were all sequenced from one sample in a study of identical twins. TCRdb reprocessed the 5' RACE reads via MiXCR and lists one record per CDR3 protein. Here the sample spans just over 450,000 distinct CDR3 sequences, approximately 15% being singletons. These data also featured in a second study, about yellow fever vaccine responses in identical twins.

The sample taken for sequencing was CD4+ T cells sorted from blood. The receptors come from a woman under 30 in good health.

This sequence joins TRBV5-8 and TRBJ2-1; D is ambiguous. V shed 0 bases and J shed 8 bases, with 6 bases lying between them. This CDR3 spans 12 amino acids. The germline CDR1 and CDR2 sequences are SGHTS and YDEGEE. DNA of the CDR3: TGTGCCAGCAGCTTGGCTCTTCATGAGCAGTTCTTC. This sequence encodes CASSLALHEQFF.

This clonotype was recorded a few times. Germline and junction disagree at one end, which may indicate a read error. The CDR3 coding sequence is TGTGCCAGCAGCCTAGAGGTTTTGGCGGGGCTGTCCTACAATGAGCAGTTCTTC. It translates to CASSLEVLAGLSYNEQFF. The chain recombines TRBV11-2 with TRBJ2-1, with D maybe TRBD2 (6 bases). Germline CDR1 and CDR2: SGHAT and FQNNGV. The CDR3 has 18 residues.

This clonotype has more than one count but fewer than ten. CDR3 protein: CASSLVGFSYEQYF. CDR3 coding DNA: TGTGCCAGCAGCTTAGTGGGGTTCTCCTACGAGCAGTACTTC. The V call is TRBV7-2, the J call TRBJ2-7, with D hard to call. The germline V gene has CDR1 SGHTA and CDR2 FQGNSA. The CDR3 has 14 amino acids. Trimming cost V 1 base and J 0 bases, with 7 bases left between them. The full variable domain, in which reference TRBV7-2 and TRBJ2-7 provide the parts outside the CDR3, is GAGVSQSPSNKVTEKGKDVELRCDPISGHTALYWYRQSLGQGLEFLIYFQGNSAPDKSGLPSDRFSAERTGGSVSTLTIQRTQQEDSAVYLCASSLVGFSYEQYFGPGTRLTVT.

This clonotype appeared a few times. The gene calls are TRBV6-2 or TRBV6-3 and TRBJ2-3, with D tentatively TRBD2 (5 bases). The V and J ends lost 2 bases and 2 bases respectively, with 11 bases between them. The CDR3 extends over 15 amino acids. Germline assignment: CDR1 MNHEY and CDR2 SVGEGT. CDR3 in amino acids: CASSYAGGNTDTQYF. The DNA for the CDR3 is TGTGCCAGCAGTTACGCTGGAGGAAACACAGATACGCAGTATTTT.

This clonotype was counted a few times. DNA for the CDR3: TGTGCCAGCCAAAAAGGGGTATTTGGCTACACCTTC. Translation: CASQKGVFGYTF. The rearrangement joins TRBV25-1 to TRBJ1-2, with D maybe TRBD1 (5 bases). V was trimmed by 8 bases and J by 7 bases, leaving 14 bases between them. The CDR3 consists of 12 residues. Looked up from germline, CDR1 is MGHDK and CDR2 is SYGVNS.

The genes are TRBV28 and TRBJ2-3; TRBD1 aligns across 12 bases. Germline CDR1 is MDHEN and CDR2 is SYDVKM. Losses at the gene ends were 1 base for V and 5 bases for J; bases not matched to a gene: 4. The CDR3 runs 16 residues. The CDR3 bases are TGTGCCAGCAGTTTATATGGGACAGGGGGCGTAGATACGCAGTATTTT. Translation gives CASSLYGTGGVDTQYF. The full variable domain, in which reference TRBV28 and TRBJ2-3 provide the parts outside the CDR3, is DVKVTQSSRYLVKRTGEKVFLECVQDMDHENMFWYRQDPGLGLRLIYFSYDVKMKEKGDIPEGYSVSREKKERFSLILESASTNQTSMYLCASSLYGTGGVDTQYFGPGTRLTVL.

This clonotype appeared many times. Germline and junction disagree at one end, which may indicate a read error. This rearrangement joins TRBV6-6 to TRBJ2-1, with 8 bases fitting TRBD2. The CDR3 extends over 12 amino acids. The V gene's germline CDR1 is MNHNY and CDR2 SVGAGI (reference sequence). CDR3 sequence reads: CSSGGNYNEQFF. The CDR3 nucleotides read TGCTCGTCGGGAGGGAACTACAATGAGCAGTTCTTC.

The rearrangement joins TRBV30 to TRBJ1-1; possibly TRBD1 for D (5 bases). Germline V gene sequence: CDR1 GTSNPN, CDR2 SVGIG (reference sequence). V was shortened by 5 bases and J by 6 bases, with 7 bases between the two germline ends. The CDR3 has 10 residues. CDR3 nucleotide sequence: TGTGCCTGGGGGACCGCTGAAGCTTTCTTT. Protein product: CAWGTAEAFF.

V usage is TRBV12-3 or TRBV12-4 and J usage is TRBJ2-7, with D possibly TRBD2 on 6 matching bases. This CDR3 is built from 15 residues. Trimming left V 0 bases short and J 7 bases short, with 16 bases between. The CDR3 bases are TGTGCCAGCAGTTTAGCCGGGAGCAGGTTTGATGAGCAGTACTTC. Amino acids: CASSLAGSRFDEQYF.

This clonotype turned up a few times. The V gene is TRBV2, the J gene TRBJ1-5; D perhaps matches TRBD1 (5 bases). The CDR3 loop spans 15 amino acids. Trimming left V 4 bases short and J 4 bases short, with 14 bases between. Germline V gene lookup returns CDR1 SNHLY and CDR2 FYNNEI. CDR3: CASSAGPQGNQPQHF. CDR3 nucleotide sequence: TGTGCCAGCAGTGCAGGGCCCCAGGGTAATCAGCCCCAGCATTTT.

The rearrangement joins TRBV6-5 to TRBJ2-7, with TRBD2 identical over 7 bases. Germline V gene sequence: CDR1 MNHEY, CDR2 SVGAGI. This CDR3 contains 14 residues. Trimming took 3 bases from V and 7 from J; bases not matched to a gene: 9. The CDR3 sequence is CASSYGGTTREQYF. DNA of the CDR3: TGTGCCAGCAGTTATGGAGGGACTACTCGGGAGCAGTACTTC.

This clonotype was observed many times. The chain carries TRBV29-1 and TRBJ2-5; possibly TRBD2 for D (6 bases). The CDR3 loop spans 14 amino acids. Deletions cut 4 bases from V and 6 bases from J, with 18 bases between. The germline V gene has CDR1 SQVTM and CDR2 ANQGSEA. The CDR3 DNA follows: TGCAGCGTTGGCGGGGCCCACCAATTGAAGACCCAGTACTTC. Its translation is CSVGGAHQLKTQYF.

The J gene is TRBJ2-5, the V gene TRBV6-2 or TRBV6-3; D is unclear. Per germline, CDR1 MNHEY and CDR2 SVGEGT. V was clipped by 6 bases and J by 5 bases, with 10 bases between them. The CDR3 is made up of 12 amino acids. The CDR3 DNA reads TGTGCCAGCAGCCCTTATTGGGAGACCCAGTACTTC. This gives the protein CASSPYWETQYF.

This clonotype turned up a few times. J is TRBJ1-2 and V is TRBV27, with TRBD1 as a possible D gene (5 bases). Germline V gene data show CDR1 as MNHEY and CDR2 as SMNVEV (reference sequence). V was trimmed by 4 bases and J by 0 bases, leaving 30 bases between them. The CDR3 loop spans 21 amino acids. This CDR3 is CASSSGPSPWGMDTANYGYTF. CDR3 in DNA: TGTGCCAGCAGTTCTGGGCCTTCTCCTTGGGGGATGGACACTGCTAACTATGGCTACACCTTC.

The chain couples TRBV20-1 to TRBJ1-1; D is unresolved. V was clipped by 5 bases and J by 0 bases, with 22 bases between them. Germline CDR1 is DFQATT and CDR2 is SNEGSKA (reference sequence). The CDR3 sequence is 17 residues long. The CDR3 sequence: CSAAHLNPRPMNTEAFF. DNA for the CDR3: TGCAGTGCTGCTCACTTGAACCCTCGGCCGATGAACACTGAAGCTTTCTTT.

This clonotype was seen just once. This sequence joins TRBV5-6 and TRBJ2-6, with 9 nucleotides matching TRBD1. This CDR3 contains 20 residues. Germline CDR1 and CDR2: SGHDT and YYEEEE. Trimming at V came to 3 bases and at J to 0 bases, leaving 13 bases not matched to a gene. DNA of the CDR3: TGTGCCAGCAGCTACGGGACAGGGAAAGACGCCCACTCTGGGGCCAACGTCCTGACTTTC. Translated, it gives CASSYGTGKDAHSGANVLTF. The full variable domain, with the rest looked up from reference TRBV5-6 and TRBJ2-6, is DAGVTQSPTHLIKTRGQQVTLRCSPKSGHDTVSWYQQALGQGPQFIFQYYEEEERQRGNFPDRFSGHQFPNYSSELNVNALLLGDSALYLCASSYGTGKDAHSGANVLTFGAGSRLTVL.

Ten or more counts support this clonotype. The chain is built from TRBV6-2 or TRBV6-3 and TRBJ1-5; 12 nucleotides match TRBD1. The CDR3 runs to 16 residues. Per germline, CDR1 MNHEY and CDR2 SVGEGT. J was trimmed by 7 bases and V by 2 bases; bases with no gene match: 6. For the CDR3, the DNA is TGTGCCAGCAGTTACGTCGGGACAGGGGGCGGGCAGCCCCAGCATTTT. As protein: CASSYVGTGGGQPQHF.

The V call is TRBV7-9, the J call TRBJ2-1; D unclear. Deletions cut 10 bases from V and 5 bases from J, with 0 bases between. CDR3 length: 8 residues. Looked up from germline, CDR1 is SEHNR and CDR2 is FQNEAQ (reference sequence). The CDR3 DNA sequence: TGTGCCAACAATGAGCAGTTCTTC. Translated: CANNEQFF. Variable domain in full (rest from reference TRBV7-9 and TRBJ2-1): DTGVSQNPRHKITKRGQNVTFRCDPISEHNRLYWYRQTLGQGPEFLTYFQNEAQLEKSRLLSDRFSAERPKGSFSTLEIQRTEQGDSAMYLCANNEQFFGPGTRLTVL.

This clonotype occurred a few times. CDR3 DNA sequence: TGCAGTGCGACAGGGGGGACGAAGGAGACCCAGTACTTC. Protein: CSATGGTKETQYF. The chain recombines TRBV20-1 with TRBJ2-5; 9 nucleotides match TRBD1. The CDR3 has 13 amino acids. The trim removed 6 bases at V and 5 bases at J, leaving 7 bases unmatched. Germline V gives CDR1 DFQATT, CDR2 SNEGSKA (reference sequence).

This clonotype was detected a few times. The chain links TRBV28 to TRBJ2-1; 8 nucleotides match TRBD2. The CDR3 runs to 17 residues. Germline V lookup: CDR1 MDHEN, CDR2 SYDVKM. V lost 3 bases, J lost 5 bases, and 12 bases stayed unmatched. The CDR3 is CASSLAFRLAGNNEQFF. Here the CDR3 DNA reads TGTGCCAGCAGTTTGGCTTTTCGGCTAGCGGGTAACAATGAGCAGTTCTTC.

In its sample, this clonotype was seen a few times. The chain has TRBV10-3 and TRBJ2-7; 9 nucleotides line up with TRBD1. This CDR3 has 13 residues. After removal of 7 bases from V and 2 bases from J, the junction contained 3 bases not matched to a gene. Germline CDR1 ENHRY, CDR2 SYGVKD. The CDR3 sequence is CAIKGQGPYEQYF. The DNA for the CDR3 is TGTGCCATCAAGGGACAGGGCCCCTACGAGCAGTACTTC.

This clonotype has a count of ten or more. The CDR3 here is CASSFSGQGPNTEAFF. For the CDR3, the DNA is TGTGCCAGCAGTTTCTCCGGACAGGGGCCAAACACTGAAGCTTTCTTT. This rearrangement joins TRBV25-1 to TRBJ1-1; 9 bases align to TRBD1. In germline, CDR1 is MGHDK, CDR2 SYGVNS. Trimming cost V 5 bases and J 2 bases; bases outside gene matches: 9. The CDR3 has 16 residues.

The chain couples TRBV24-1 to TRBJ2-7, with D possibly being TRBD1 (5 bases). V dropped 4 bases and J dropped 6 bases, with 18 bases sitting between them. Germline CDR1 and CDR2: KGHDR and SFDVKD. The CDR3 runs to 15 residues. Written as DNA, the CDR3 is TGTGCCACCAGTGAAGGCGGAGCGTGGGGCAGCGAGCAGTACTTC. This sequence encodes CATSEGGAWGSEQYF.

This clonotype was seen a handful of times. DNA of the CDR3: TGTGCCAGCTTCAGGGGCTCGGGAACCGGGGAGCTGTTTTTT. This codes for CASFRGSGTGELFF. The rearrangement uses TRBV6-1 and TRBJ2-2; a weak D match, TRBD1 (6 bases). This CDR3 spans 14 amino acids. Germline CDR1 and CDR2: MNHNS and SASEGT. V was trimmed by 8 bases and J by 5 bases, leaving 15 bases between them.

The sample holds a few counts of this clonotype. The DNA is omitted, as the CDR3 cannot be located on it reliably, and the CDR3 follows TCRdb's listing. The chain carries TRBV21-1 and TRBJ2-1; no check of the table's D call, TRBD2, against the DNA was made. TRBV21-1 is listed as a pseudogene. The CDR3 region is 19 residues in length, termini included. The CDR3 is CASSAQDVASGSLYNEQFF.

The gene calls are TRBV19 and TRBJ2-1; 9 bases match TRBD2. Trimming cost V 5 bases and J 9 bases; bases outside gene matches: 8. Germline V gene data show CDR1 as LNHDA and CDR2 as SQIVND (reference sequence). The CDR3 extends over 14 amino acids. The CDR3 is CASSQPSGNGEQFF. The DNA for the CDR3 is TGTGCCAGTAGTCAGCCTAGCGGGAATGGTGAGCAGTTCTTC.

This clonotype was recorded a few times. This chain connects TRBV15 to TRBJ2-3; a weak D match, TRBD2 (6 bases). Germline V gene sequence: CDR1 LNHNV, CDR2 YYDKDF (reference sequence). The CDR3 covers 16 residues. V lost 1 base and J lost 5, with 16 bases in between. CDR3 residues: CATSRGGAIGRDTQYF. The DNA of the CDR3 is TGTGCCACCAGCAGAGGCGGGGCCATCGGGCGAGATACGCAGTATTTT.

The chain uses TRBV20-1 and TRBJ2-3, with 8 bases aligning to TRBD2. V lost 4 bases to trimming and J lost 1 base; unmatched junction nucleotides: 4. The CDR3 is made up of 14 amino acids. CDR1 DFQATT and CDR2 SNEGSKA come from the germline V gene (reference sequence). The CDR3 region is CSATKTSGTDTQYF. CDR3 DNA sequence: TGCAGTGCTACAAAGACTAGCGGCACAGATACGCAGTATTTT.

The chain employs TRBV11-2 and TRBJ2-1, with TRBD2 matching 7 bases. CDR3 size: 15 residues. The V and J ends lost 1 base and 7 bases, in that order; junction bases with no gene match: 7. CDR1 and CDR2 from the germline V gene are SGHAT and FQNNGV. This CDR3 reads CASSLVASGRNEQFF. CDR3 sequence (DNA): TGTGCCAGCAGCTTAGTGGCTAGCGGAAGGAATGAGCAGTTCTTC.